The 25 T cell receptor beta chains reported below all come from one sample, sequenced in a study of T cell changes during pregnancy in multiple sclerosis. Generated by immunoSEQ multiplex PCR, the TCRdb table keeps only in-frame clones and is missing some. The sample lists 70,000 to 85,000 clones, about 91% occurring once. Source: peripheral blood, taken before pregnancy. These TCRs come from a female donor with multiple sclerosis, enrolled in a pregnancy study.

The J gene is TRBJ1-5, the V gene TRBV19, with a possible D match to TRBD1 (6 bases). The germline CDR1 and CDR2 sequences are LNHDA and SQIVND (reference sequence). Trimming pared 3 bases from V and 7 bases from J, leaving 13 bases between. This CDR3 comprises 14 residues. DNA of the CDR3: TGTGCCAGTAGTATTAAGGGACACGGGCAGCCCCAGCATTTT. Protein: CASSIKGHGQPQHF. Supplemented by reference TRBV19 and TRBJ1-5, the full variable domain reads DGGITQSPKYLFRKEGQNVTLSCEQNLNHDAMYWYRQDPGQGLRLIYYSQIVNDFQKGDIAEGYSVSREKKESFPLTVTSAQKNPTAFYLCASSIKGHGQPQHFGDGTRLSIL.

V gene TRBV16 combines with J gene TRBJ2-1; 10 bases are a match to TRBD2. Germline CDR1 and CDR2: KGHSY and FQNENV. The length of the CDR3 is 13 residues. Trimming removed 6 bases from V and 5 bases from J; junction bases left unmatched: 1. CDR3 coding DNA: TGTGCCAGCAGACTAGCGGGAAACAATGAGCAGTTCTTC. Translating it yields CASRLAGNNEQFF.

The chain links TRBV30 to TRBJ1-1; D possibly corresponds to TRBD1 (6 bases). The CDR3 covers 12 residues. Germline V gene data show CDR1 as GTSNPN and CDR2 as SVGIG (reference sequence). V lost 1 base and J 6 bases, leaving 9 bases between the germline ends. The CDR3 DNA reads TGTGCCTGGAGTGGGGGGCGGTCTGAAGCTTTCTTT. Protein: CAWSGGRSEAFF.

CDR3 in DNA: TGTGCCAGCAGCTTTGGTGCCAGGGATGTGAGCGGCTACACCTTC. Translated, it gives CASSFGARDVSGYTF. The chain is built from TRBV11-2 and TRBJ1-2, with TRBD1 as a possible D gene (5 bases). Trimming took off 3 bases at V and 8 bases at J, with 19 bases between the two ends. Germline V gene lookup returns CDR1 SGHAT and CDR2 FQNNGV. This CDR3 spans 15 amino acids.

The chain employs TRBV7-2 and TRBJ2-1, with TRBD2 identical over 7 bases. J was trimmed by 3 bases and V by 1 base; bases with no gene match: 6. The germline CDR1 and CDR2 sequences are SGHTA and FQGNSA. This CDR3 comprises 16 residues. The CDR3: CASSLDGGGVYNEQFF. The DNA of the CDR3 is TGTGCCAGCAGCTTAGACGGGGGAGGGGTCTACAATGAGCAGTTCTTC.

V gene TRBV6-6 combines with J gene TRBJ2-2; perhaps TRBD2 as D (5 bases). Per the germline V gene, CDR1 is MNHNY and CDR2 is SVGAGI (reference sequence). The CDR3 is 15 residues long. V was shortened by 3 bases and J by 4 bases, with 12 bases between the two germline ends. CDR3 sequence reads: CASSYPGVGTGELFF. The CDR3 bases are TGTGCCAGCAGTTATCCCGGGGTGGGCACCGGGGAGCTGTTTTTT.

The V and J genes are TRBV28 and TRBJ2-5; D call uncertain. The CDR3 length is 14 residues. Germline CDR1 and CDR2: MDHEN and SYDVKM. V was cut by 10 bases and J by 4 bases, with 19 bases left in between. CDR3 nucleotide sequence: TGTGCCACCAAGCCCCCCGTGAACGCAGAGACCCAGTACTTC. It translates to CATKPPVNAETQYF.

This rearrangement joins TRBV27 to TRBJ1-1, with unresolved D. V was pared by 5 bases and J by 0 bases, with 7 bases between. This CDR3 comprises 13 residues. CDR1 and CDR2 from the germline V gene are MNHEY and SMNVEV (reference sequence). The CDR3 nucleotides are TGTGCCAGCAGTCTACAGATGAACACTGAAGCTTTCTTT. This sequence encodes CASSLQMNTEAFF.

This chain connects TRBV30 to TRBJ1-2; D is possibly TRBD1 (5 bases). The CDR3 is 15 amino acids. V was trimmed by 1 base and J by 3 bases, leaving 15 bases between them. CDR1 and CDR2 (germline): GTSNPN, SVGIG (reference sequence). This CDR3 is CAWSARGGGDYGYTF. CDR3 sequence (DNA): TGTGCCTGGAGTGCCCGGGGCGGGGGAGACTATGGCTACACCTTC.

The genes are TRBV2 and TRBJ2-1; the D gene is possibly TRBD2 (5 bases). V lost 5 bases, J lost 8 bases, and 16 bases lay in between. CDR3 size: 14 residues. Germline values: CDR1 SNHLY, CDR2 FYNNEI. The CDR3, as DNA: TGTGCCAGCAGTCAGGACTCATCTCTCGATGAGCAGTTCTTC. It is translated as CASSQDSSLDEQFF.

This clone occurred once. J is TRBJ2-1 and V is TRBV9; D not certain. The germline V gene has CDR1 SGDLS and CDR2 YYNGEE. This CDR3 spans 14 amino acids. V lost 3 bases to trimming and J lost 0 bases, with 7 bases between them. CDR3: CASSASSSYNEQFF. CDR3 in DNA: TGTGCCAGCAGCGCGTCGAGCTCCTACAATGAGCAGTTCTTC.

V usage is TRBV5-8 and J usage is TRBJ2-3; D unclear. V was cut by 0 bases and J by 2 bases, with 4 bases left in between. This CDR3 is built from 13 residues. From germline, CDR1 is SGHTS and CDR2 YDEGEE. In nucleotides, the CDR3 is TGTGCCAGCAGCTTGGCCCACACAGATACGCAGTATTTT. It yields the protein CASSLAHTDTQYF.

Only one count was recorded for this clone. The chain links TRBV18 to TRBJ2-1; weak D call: TRBD1 (6 bases). V was cut by 6 bases and J by 8 bases, with 23 bases left in between. The length of the CDR3 is 16 residues. Looked up from germline, CDR1 is KGHSH and CDR2 is LQKENI. As DNA, the CDR3 is TGTGCCAGCTCGCGACGAACAGGGCCGGCTACGGATGAGCAGTTCTTC. This gives the protein CASSRRTGPATDEQFF.

The rearrangement joins TRBV11-1 to TRBJ2-1; D is unresolved. V was clipped by 5 bases and J by 4 bases, with 6 bases between them. Germline V CDR1 and CDR2: SGHAT, FQDESV (reference sequence). The CDR3 is 12 amino acids. CDR3 region: CASSPGYNEQFF. CDR3 bases: TGTGCCAGCAGCCCCGGGTACAATGAGCAGTTCTTC.

The chain couples TRBV7-6 to TRBJ2-7; TRBD2 matches 9 bases. CDR1 and CDR2 from the germline V gene are SGHVS and FNYEAQ. J lost 3 bases, V lost 1 base, and 4 bases had no gene match. The CDR3 spans 15 residues. The CDR3 DNA sequence: TGTGCCAGCAGCTTAGGAGGAGCGGGAGGCTACGAGCAGTACTTC. It translates to CASSLGGAGGYEQYF.

The chain combines TRBV4-3 with TRBJ1-3, with D perhaps matching TRBD1 (5 bases). Germline V gene sequence: CDR1 LGHNA, CDR2 YSLEER. This CDR3 region has 17 residues. V shed 5 bases and J shed 0 bases, with 17 bases lying between them. The CDR3 reads CASSFTGIQGSGNTIYF. The CDR3 nucleotides read TGCGCCAGCAGCTTTACAGGAATTCAAGGCTCTGGAAACACCATATATTTT.

The rearrangement links TRBV6-4 to TRBJ2-1, with 10 positions matching TRBD2. Germline V gene data show CDR1 as MRHNA and CDR2 as SNTAGT. J was trimmed by 0 bases and V by 5 bases; bases with no gene match: 13. This CDR3 has 19 amino acids. The CDR3 region is CASSIAGGPGASSYNEQFF. The CDR3 DNA sequence: TGTGCCAGCAGTATAGCGGGAGGCCCTGGTGCTAGCTCCTACAATGAGCAGTTCTTC.

V gene TRBV6-1 combines with J gene TRBJ1-2; 10 bases agree with TRBD1. Trimming at V came to 3 bases and at J to 8 bases, leaving 6 bases not matched to a gene. CDR1 is MNHNS and CDR2 is SASEGT in the germline V gene. CDR3 size: 14 residues. The CDR3 DNA is TGTGCCAGCAGTGACCGAAGGGACAGGGGAGGCTACACCTTC. Translated: CASSDRRDRGGYTF.

CDR3 protein: CASTHGGTLMGYTF. As DNA, the CDR3 is TGTGCCAGCACCCACGGCGGAACCCTCATGGGCTACACCTTC. The rearrangement uses TRBV6-1 and TRBJ1-2, with D uncertain. Per germline, CDR1 MNHNS and CDR2 SASEGT. The CDR3 length is 14 residues. Trimming left V 7 bases short and J 8 bases short, with 20 bases between.

This rearrangement joins TRBV4-3 to TRBJ2-7; 8 positions agree with TRBD1. With 0 bases clipped from V and 5 bases from J, the junction kept 9 bases outside the gene matches. The CDR3 extends over 16 amino acids. Germline-derived CDR1 and CDR2 are LGHNA and YSLEER. The CDR3 region has the DNA TGCGCCAGCAGCCAAGATCGCGGGACAGGAGGGCACGAGCAGTACTTC. This translates into CASSQDRGTGGHEQYF.

The V and J genes are TRBV7-2 and TRBJ1-1; 8 positions agree with TRBD1. Germline V gives CDR1 SGHTA, CDR2 FQGNSA. The CDR3 sequence is 17 residues long. V dropped 4 bases and J dropped 6; count of bases not matched to a gene: 16. This chain's CDR3 is CASSSDRARGWPSEAFF. The CDR3 region has the DNA TGTGCCAGCAGCTCGGACAGGGCCCGAGGATGGCCCTCTGAAGCTTTCTTT.

The gene calls are TRBV10-3 and TRBJ1-1; D is uncertain. The V end lost 3 bases, the J end lost 6 bases, and 5 bases lay between the germline ends. From germline, CDR1 is ENHRY and CDR2 SYGVKD. The CDR3 totals 11 residues. The CDR3: CAISDFAEAFF. In DNA form, the CDR3 reads TGTGCCATCAGTGATTTCGCTGAAGCTTTCTTT.

This clone was observed once. The gene calls are TRBV19 and TRBJ2-1; D is unclear. CDR1 and CDR2 from the germline V gene are LNHDA and SQIVND (reference sequence). The CDR3 totals 14 residues. The V gene lost 4 bases and the J gene lost 3 bases, with 10 bases spanning the gap. The CDR3 DNA sequence: TGTGCCAGTAGTAAGACAACCTACTACAATGAGCAGTTCTTC. Translating gives CASSKTTYYNEQFF.

The J gene is TRBJ1-3, the V gene TRBV6-6, with unresolved D. V gave up 2 bases and J gave up 4 bases, with 12 bases separating them. This CDR3 spans 15 amino acids. CDR1 MNHNY and CDR2 SVGAGI come from the germline V gene (reference sequence). The CDR3 DNA reads TGTGCCAGCAGTTACCAGGTGTCGAGAGGAAACACCATATATTTT. Its protein product is CASSYQVSRGNTIYF.

V usage is TRBV27 and J usage is TRBJ2-7; 9 nucleotides match TRBD2. Germline V gene lookup returns CDR1 MNHEY and CDR2 SMNVEV (reference sequence). This CDR3 is built from 14 residues. V lost 5 bases to trimming and J lost 7 bases; unmatched junction nucleotides: 9. The CDR3 spells CASSISGSSGEQYF. CDR3 DNA: TGTGCCAGCAGTATTAGCGGGAGTTCGGGGGAGCAGTACTTC.